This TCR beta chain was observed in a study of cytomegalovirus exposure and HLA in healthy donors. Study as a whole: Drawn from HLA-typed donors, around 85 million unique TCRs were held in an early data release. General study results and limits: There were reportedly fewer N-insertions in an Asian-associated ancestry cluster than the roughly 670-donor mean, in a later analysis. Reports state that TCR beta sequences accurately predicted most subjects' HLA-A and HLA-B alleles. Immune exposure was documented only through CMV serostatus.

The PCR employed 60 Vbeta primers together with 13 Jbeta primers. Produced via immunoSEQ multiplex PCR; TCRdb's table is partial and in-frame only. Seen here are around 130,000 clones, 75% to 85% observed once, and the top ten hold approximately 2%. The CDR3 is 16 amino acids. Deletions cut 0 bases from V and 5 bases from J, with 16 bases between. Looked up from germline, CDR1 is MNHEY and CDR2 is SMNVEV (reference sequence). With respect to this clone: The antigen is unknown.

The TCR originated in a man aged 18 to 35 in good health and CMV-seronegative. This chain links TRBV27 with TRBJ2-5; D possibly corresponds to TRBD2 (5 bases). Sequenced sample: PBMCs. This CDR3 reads CASSLSSGINGETQYF. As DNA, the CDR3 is TGTGCCAGCAGTTTATCGTCGGGGATCAATGGGGAGACCCAGTACTTC.